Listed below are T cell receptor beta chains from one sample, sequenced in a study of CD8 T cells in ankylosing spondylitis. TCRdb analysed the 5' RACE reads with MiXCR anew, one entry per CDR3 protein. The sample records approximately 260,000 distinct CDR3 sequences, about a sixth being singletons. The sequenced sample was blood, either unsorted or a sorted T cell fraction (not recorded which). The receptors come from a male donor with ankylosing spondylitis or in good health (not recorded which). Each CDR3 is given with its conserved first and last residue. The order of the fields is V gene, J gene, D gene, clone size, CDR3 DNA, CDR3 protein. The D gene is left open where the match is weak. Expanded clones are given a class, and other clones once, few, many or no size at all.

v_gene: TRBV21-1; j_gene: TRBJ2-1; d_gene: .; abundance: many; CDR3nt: TGTGCCAGCAGCCTACATGGGGATTTACGGGAGTCCTACAATGAGCAGTTCTTC; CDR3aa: CASSLHGDLRESYNEQFF
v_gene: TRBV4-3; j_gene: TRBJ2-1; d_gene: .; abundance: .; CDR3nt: TGCGCCAGCAGCACCCGGATTAGCTCCTACAATGAGCAGTTCTTC; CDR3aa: CASSTRISSYNEQFF
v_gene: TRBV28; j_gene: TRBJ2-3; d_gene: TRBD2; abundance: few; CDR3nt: TGTGCCAGCAGTTTGGCGCCGGGACTAGCGGATTCTAGCACAGATACGCAGTATTTT; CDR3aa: CASSLAPGLADSSTDTQYF
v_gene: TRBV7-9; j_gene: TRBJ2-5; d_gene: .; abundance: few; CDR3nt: TGTGCCAGCAGCTTAGAGCCTCGCGGCTTATACCAAGAGACCCAGTACTTC; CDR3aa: CASSLEPRGLYQETQYF
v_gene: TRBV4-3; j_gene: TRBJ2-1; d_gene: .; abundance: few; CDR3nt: TGCGCCAGCAGCGCTAGGGGTGTTACTGAGCAGTTCTTC; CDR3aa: CASSARGVTEQFF
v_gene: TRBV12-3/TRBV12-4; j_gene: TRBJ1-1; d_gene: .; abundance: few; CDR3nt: TGTGCCAGCAGTTCAGGTTACGCTGAAGCTTTCTTT; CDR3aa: CASSSGYAEAFF
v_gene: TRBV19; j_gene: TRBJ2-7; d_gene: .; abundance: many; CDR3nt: TGTGCCAGTAGTATCAGTAACCCAGCCTACGAGCAGTACTTC; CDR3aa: CASSISNPAYEQYF
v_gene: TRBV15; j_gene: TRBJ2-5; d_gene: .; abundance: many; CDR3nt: TGTGCCACCAGCACATCCAGGGTAAAAGAGACCCAGTACTTC; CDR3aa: CATSTSRVKETQYF
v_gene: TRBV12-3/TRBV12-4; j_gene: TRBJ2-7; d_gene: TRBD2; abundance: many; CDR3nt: TGTGCCAGCAGTTCCCAAGCGGGAGGTAGTGACGAGCAGTACTTC; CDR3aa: CASSSQAGGSDEQYF
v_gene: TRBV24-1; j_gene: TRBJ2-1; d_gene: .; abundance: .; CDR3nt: TGTGCCACCAGTGACCTCAATGAGCAGTTCTTC; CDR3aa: CATSDLNEQFF
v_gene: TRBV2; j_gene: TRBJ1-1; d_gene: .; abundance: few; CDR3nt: TGTGCCAGCAGTGAAGTAGGGACAGAAGCTTTCTTT; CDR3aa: CASSEVGTEAFF
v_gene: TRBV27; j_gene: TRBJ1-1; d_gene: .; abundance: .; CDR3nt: TGTGCCAGCAGTTTAGTGCGGAGCACTGAAGCTTTCTTT; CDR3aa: CASSLVRSTEAFF
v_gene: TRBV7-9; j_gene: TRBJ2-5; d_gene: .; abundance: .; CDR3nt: TGTGCCAGCAGCTTAGCGGGAGGTGGGACCCAGTACTTC; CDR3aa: CASSLAGGGTQYF
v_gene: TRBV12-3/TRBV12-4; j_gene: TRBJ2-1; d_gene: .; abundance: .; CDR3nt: TGTGCCAGCAGTTTGGGCGGCCGCAATGAGCAGTTCTTC; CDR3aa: CASSLGGRNEQFF
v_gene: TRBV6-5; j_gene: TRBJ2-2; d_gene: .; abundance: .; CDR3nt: TGTGCCAGCAGTTCCTACGGGGGGCGGACCGGGGAGCTGTTTTTT; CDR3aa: CASSSYGGRTGELFF
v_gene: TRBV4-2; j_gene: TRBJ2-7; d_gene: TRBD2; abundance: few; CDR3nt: TGTGCCAGCAGCCAAGATCGGCTAGCGGGGTGCTCCTACGAGCAGTACTTC; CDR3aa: CASSQDRLAGCSYEQYF
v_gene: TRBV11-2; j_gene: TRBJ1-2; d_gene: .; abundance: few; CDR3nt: TGTGCCAGCAGCTTAGTCGCTTATGGCTACACCTTC; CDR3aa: CASSLVAYGYTF
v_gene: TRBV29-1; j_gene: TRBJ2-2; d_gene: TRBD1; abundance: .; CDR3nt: TGCAGCGTTTTCCGGGACAGAGGGGGTTCCGGGGAGCTGTTTTTT; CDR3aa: CSVFRDRGGSGELFF
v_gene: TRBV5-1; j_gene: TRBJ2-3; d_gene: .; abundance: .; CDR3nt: TGCGCCAGCAGCTTACCGGACAAGACTAGCACAGATACGCAGTATTTT; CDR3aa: CASSLPDKTSTDTQYF
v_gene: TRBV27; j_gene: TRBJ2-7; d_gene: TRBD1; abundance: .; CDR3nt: TGTGCCAGCAGTATAACCCCGGGACAGGGGTCCTACGAGCAGTACTTC; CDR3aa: CASSITPGQGSYEQYF
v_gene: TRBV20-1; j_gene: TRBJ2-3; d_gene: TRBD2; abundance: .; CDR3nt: TGCAGTGCTCCAGACCCTAGCGGGGTCACAGATACGCAGTATTTT; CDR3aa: CSAPDPSGVTDTQYF
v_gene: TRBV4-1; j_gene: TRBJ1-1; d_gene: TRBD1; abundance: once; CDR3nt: TGTGCCAGCAGCCCTGGGACAGTCCTTGAAGCTTTCTTT; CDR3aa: CASSPGTVLEAFF
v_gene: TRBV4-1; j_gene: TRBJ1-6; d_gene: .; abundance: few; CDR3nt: TGCGCCAGCAGCCAAGGACGACATGATAATAATTCACCCCTCCACTTT; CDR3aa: CASSQGRHDNNSPLHF
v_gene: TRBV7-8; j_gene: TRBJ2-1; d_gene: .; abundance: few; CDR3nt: TGTGCCAGCAGCTTAGTCGGGAACTACAATGAGCAGTTCTTC; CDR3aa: CASSLVGNYNEQFF
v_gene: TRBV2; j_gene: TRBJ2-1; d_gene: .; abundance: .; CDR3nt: TGTGCCAGCAGTGAACGAGGGAACTACAATGAGCAGTTCTTC; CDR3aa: CASSERGNYNEQFF
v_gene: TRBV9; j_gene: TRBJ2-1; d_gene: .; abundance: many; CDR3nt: TGTGCCAGCAGCGTAGGGTTGGGGGAAACCTACAATGAGCAGTTCTTC; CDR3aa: CASSVGLGETYNEQFF
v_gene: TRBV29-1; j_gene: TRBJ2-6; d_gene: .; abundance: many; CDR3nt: TGCAGCGTTCCACAGGGTACTGGGGCCAACGTCCTGACTTTC; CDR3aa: CSVPQGTGANVLTF
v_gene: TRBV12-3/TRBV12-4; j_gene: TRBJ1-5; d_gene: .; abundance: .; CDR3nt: TGTGCCAGCAGTTTGAGGGCAGGAGATAGCAATCAGCCCCAGCATTTT; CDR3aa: CASSLRAGDSNQPQHF
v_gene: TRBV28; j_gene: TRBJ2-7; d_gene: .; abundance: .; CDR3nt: TGTGCCAGCAGTCCCTGTTGCTACGAGCAGTACTTC; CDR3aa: CASSPCCYEQYF
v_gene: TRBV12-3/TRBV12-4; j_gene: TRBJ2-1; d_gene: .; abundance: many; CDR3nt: TGTGCCAGCAGCCTACTAGCAGTTGAGCAGTTCTTC; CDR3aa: CASSLLAVEQFF
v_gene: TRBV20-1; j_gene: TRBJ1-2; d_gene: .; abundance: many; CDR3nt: TGCAGTGCTTCCATCTTGGGGGTTCACTATGGCTACACCTTC; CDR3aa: CSASILGVHYGYTF
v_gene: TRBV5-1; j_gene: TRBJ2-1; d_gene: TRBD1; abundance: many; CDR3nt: TGCGCCAGCAGCTTCCTACAGGGGGCTGATGAGCAGTTCTTC; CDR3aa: CASSFLQGADEQFF
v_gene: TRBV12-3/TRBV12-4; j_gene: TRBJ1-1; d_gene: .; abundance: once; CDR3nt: TGTGCCAGCAGTGAAGACGCTTTCCCTGAAGCTTTCTTT; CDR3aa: CASSEDAFPEAFF